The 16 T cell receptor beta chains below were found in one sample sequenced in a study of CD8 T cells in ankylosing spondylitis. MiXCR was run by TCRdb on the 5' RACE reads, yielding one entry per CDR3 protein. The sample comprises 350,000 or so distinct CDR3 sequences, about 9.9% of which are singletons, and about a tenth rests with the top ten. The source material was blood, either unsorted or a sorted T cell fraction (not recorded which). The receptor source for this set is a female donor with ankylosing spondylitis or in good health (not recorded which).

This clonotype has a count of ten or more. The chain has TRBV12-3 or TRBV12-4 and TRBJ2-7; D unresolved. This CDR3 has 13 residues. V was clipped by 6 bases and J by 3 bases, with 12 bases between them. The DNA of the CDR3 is TGTGCCAGCAGCAACTCTCCCCTCTACGAGCAGTACTTC. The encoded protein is CASSNSPLYEQYF.

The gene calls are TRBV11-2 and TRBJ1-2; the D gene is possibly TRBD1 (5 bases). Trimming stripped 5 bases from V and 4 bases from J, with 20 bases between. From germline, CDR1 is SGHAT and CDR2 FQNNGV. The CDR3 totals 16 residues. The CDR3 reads CASSPNERGVGYGYTF. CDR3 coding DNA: TGTGCCAGCAGCCCAAATGAGAGGGGCGTGGGCTATGGCTACACCTTC.

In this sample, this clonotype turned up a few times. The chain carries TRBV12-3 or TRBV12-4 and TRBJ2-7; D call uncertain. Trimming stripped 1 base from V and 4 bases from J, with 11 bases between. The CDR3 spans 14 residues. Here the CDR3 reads CASSLGQLPYEQYF. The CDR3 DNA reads TGTGCCAGCAGTTTAGGACAACTCCCTTACGAGCAGTACTTC.

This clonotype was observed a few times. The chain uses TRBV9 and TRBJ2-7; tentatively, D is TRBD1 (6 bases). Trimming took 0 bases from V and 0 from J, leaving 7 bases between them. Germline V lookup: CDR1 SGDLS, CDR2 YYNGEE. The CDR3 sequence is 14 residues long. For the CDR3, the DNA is TGTGCCAGCAGCGTAGGGACAGTCTCCTACGAGCAGTACTTC. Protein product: CASSVGTVSYEQYF.

The CDR3 spells CASSPRTSGTYEQYF. DNA of the CDR3: TGTGCCAGCAGTCCGCGGACTAGCGGAACCTACGAGCAGTACTTC. The chain couples TRBV2 to TRBJ2-7; 10 bases match TRBD2. Per the germline V gene, CDR1 is SNHLY and CDR2 is FYNNEI. The CDR3 has 15 residues. V lost 5 bases and J lost 2; bases outside the gene matches: 6.

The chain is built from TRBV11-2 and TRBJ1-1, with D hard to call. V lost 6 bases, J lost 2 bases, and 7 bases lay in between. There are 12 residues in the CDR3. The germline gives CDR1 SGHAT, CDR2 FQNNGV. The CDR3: CASRAANTEAFF. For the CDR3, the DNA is TGTGCCAGCAGAGCAGCCAACACTGAAGCTTTCTTT.

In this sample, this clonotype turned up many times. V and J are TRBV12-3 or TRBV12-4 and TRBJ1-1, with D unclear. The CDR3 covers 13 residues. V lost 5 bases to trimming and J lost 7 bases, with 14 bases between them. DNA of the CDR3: TGTGCCAGCAGTCTTACTCAATCGGGTGAAGCTTTCTTT. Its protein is CASSLTQSGEAFF.

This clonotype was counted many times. CDR3 sequence (DNA): TGCAGTGCGGCGGGGGAAGATTCACCCCTCCACTTT. It translates to CSAAGEDSPLHF. The chain has TRBV20-1 and TRBJ1-6; a weak D match, TRBD1 (5 bases). CDR3 size: 12 residues. The germline V gene has CDR1 DFQATT and CDR2 SNEGSKA (reference sequence). Trimming removed 6 bases at V and 8 bases at J, with 11 bases between.

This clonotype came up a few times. The CDR3: CASTMGRSGANVLTF. The CDR3 nucleotides read TGTGCCAGCACTATGGGCAGGTCTGGGGCCAACGTCCTGACTTTC. The rearrangement joins TRBV2 to TRBJ2-6; D is unclear. The CDR3 loop spans 15 amino acids. CDR1 is SNHLY, CDR2 FYNNEI, per germline. Trimming took 7 bases from V and 1 from J, leaving 11 bases between them.

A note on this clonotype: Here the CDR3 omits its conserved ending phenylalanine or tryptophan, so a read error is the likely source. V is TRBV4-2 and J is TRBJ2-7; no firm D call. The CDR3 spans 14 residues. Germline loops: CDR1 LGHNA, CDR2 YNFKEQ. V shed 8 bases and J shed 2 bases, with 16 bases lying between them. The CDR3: CASGPKGPTYEQYI. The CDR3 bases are TGTGCCAGCGGACCGAAGGGCCCAACCTACGAGCAGTACATC.

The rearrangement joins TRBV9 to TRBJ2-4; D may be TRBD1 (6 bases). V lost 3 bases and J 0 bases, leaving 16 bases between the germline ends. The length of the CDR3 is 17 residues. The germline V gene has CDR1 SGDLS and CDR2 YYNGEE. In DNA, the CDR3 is TGTGCCAGCAGCGCCCTGACAGGTCAAAGAGCCAAAAACATTCAGTACTTC. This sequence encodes CASSALTGQRAKNIQYF. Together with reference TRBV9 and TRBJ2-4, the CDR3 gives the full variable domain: DSGVTQTPKHLITATGQRVTLRCSPRSGDLSVYWYQQSLDQGLQFLIQYYNGEERAKGNILERFSAQQFPDLHSELNLSSLELGDSALYFCASSALTGQRAKNIQYFGAGTRLSVL.

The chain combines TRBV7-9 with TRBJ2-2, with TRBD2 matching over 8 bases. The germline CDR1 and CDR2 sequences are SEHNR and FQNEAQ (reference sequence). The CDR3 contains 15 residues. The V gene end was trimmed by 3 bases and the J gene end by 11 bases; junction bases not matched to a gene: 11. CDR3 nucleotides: TGTGCCAGCAGCTTCCGGCTAAGCGGGGGCCCAGAGCTGTTTTTT. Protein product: CASSFRLSGGPELFF.

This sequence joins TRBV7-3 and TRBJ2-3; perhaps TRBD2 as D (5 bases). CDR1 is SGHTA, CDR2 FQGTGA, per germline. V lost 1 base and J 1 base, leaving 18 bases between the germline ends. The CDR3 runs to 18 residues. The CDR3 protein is CASSLRGIGRGRTDTQYF. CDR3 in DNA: TGTGCCAGCAGCTTAAGAGGAATAGGCCGGGGTCGCACAGATACGCAGTATTTT.

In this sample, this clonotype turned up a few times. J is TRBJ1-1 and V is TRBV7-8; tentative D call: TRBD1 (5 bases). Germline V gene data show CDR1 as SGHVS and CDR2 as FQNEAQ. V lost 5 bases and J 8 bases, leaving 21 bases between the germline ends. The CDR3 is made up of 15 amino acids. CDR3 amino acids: CASSLPGRWNREAFF. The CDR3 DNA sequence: TGTGCCAGCAGCCTACCGGGACGGTGGAACAGGGAAGCTTTCTTT.

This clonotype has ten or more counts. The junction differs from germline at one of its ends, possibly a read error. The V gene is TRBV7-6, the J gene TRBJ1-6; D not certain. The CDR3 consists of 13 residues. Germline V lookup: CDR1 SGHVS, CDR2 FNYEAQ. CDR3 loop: CASSLSFNSPLHF. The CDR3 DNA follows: TGTGCCAGCAGCTTATCCTTTAATTCACCCCTCCACTTT. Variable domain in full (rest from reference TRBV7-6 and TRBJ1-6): GAGVSQSPRYKVTKRGQDVALRCDPISGHVSLYWYRQALGQGPEFLTYFNYEAQQDKSGLPNDRFSAERPEGSISTLTIQRTEQRDSAMYRCASSLSFNSPLHFGNGTRLTVT.

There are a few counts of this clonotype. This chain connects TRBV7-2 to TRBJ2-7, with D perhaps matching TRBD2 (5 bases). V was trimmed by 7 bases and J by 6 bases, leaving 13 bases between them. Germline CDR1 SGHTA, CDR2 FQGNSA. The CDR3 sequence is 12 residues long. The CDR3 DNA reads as TGTGCCAGCACCACCCGGGGAATCGAGCAGTACTTC. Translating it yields CASTTRGIEQYF.